This is a list of T cell receptor beta chains from one sample in a study of cytomegalovirus exposure and HLA in healthy donors. TCRdb's table, derived via immunoSEQ multiplex PCR, lists solely in-frame clones and lacks some. The repertoire holds approximately 150,000 clones, more than 75% seen once, with about 2.2% in the top ten. Material: PBMCs. The receptors originated from a woman younger than 35 in good health and CMV-seropositive. CDR3s include the opening cysteine and the closing phenylalanine or tryptophan. D genes are given only for firm matches. Clone size is given for some rows only: seen once, a few or many times, or a class if the clone is expanded.

.,TRBD2,TRBV7-2,TRBJ2-2,CASSSGLVRSGELFF,TGTGCCAGCAGCTCAGGACTAGTTCGTTCCGGGGAGCTGTTTTTT
.,TRBD1,TRBV4-3,TRBJ1-5,CASSQGPGGFQPQHF,TGCGCCAGCAGCCAAGGTCCAGGGGGATTTCAGCCCCAGCATTTT
.,TRBD2,TRBV6-1,TRBJ2-5,CASSVDGGAFETQYF,TGTGCCAGCAGTGTCGACGGGGGGGCTTTCGAGACCCAGTACTTC
.,.,TRBV29-1,TRBJ2-1,CSVRSRGSYNEQFF,TGCAGCGTCCGATCAAGGGGCTCCTACAATGAGCAGTTCTTC
.,.,TRBV5-1,TRBJ1-6,CASSTGADNSPLHF,TGCGCCAGCAGCACCGGAGCGGATAATTCACCCCTCCACTTT
.,.,TRBV6-4,TRBJ2-2,CASSDQSTSETGELFF,TGTGCCAGCAGTGACCAGAGTACAAGCGAAACCGGGGAGCTGTTTTTT
.,.,TRBV7-9,TRBJ1-5,CASSLDLGSVSNQPQHF,TGTGCCAGCAGCTTAGATTTAGGGAGTGTGAGCAATCAGCCCCAGCATTTT
.,.,TRBV7-9,TRBJ2-5,CASSQGLYEETQYF,TGTGCCAGCAGCCAGGGACTGTACGAAGAGACCCAGTACTTC
.,.,TRBV7-8,TRBJ2-2,CASSNPPERSGRSNTGELFF,TGTGCCAGCAGCAACCCCCCGGAAAGGTCAGGCAGATCGAACACCGGGGAGCTGTTTTTT
.,.,TRBV10-1,TRBJ2-1,CASSAAEKPGSYNEQFF,TGCGCCAGCAGTGCCGCCGAGAAACCCGGCTCCTACAATGAGCAGTTCTTC
.,TRBD1,TRBV7-2,TRBJ2-3,CASSLGQGITDTQYF,TGTGCCAGCAGCTTAGGACAGGGTATCACAGATACGCAGTATTTT
.,.,TRBV7-9,TRBJ1-6,CASSLDTLTDSPLHF,TGTGCCAGCAGCTTGGACACCCTAACAGACTCACCCCTCCACTTT
.,.,TRBV11-3,TRBJ2-3,CASSLGGSVPTDTQYF,TGTGCCAGCAGCTTAGGCGGGTCGGTCCCCACAGATACGCAGTATTTT
.,.,TRBV7-6,TRBJ2-3,CASSSPQGKDTDTQYF,TGTGCCAGCAGCTCCCCGCAGGGAAAGGACACAGATACGCAGTATTTT
.,.,TRBV6-1,TRBJ1-2,CASSRQNIYGYTF,TGTGCCAGCAGCCGACAGAACATCTATGGCTACACCTTC
.,TRBD1,TRBV12-5,TRBJ1-4,CASGPGQGNEKLFF,TGTGCTAGTGGCCCGGGACAGGGGAATGAAAAACTGTTTTTT
once,TRBD1,TRBV4-2,TRBJ2-7,CASSQSGTGTYEQYF,TGTGCCAGCAGCCAATCCGGGACAGGGACCTACGAGCAGTACTTC
.,TRBD1,TRBV7-9,TRBJ1-6,CSSSFGTGNNSPLHF,TGTTCCAGCAGCTTCGGGACAGGGAATAATTCACCCCTCCACTTT
.,.,TRBV7-7,TRBJ2-2,CASSGRVGTGDPNTGELFF,TGTGCCAGCAGCGGAAGGGTTGGAACGGGGGACCCGAACACCGGGGAGCTGTTTTTT
.,TRBD1,TRBV7-2,TRBJ1-1,CASSTGGTGGDRHVDLKF,TGTGCCAGCAGCACCGGGGGGACAGGGGGCGATCGGCACGTAGATCTTAAATTT
.,TRBD1,TRBV19,TRBJ1-1,CASTDRSTGRAEAFF,TGTGCCAGTACCGACAGATCGACAGGGCGCGCTGAAGCTTTCTTT
.,.,TRBV5-1,TRBJ1-3,CASSPRTVLNSGNTIYF,TGCGCCAGCAGCCCGCGGACAGTCCTCAACTCTGGAAACACCATATATTTT
.,.,TRBV2,TRBJ1-1,CASSEGGVRGEGWGTEAFF,TGTGCCAGCAGTGAAGGGGGGGTTCGGGGGGAGGGTTGGGGCACTGAAGCTTTCTTT
.,TRBD1,TRBV9,TRBJ1-1,CASSGRQGNTEAFF,TGTGCCAGCAGCGGCCGACAGGGGAACACTGAAGCTTTCTTT
few,.,TRBV7-8,TRBJ1-5,CASSETQGYREPQHF,TGTGCCAGCAGCGAGACCCAGGGCTATCGGGAGCCCCAGCATTTT
few,.,TRBV4-3,TRBJ1-3,CASSQGGLSGNTIYF,TGCGCCAGCAGCCAAGGAGGGTTGTCTGGAAACACCATATATTTT
.,.,TRBV7-6,TRBJ2-7,CASSLGLRGWEQYF,TGTGCCAGCAGCTTAGGACTCCGGGGGTGGGAGCAGTACTTC
.,TRBD2,TRBV5-6,TRBJ2-4,CASSSGWLSGGAKNIQYF,TGTGCCAGCAGCTCGGGGTGGCTTAGCGGGGGGGCCAAAAACATTCAGTACTTC
.,.,TRBV9,TRBJ2-7,CASSVAEGSYEQYF,TGTGCCAGCAGCGTCGCGGAGGGCTCCTACGAGCAGTACTTC
.,.,TRBV28,TRBJ2-3,CASSLFGGARGDTQYF,TGTGCCAGCAGTTTATTCGGCGGGGCCCGTGGAGATACGCAGTATTTT
.,TRBD2,TRBV11-2,TRBJ2-5,CASSPGLAGQETQYF,TGTGCCAGCAGCCCCGGACTAGCGGGGCAAGAGACCCAGTACTTC
.,.,TRBV30,TRBJ2-7,CAWSGREHHEQYF,TGTGCCTGGAGTGGTAGGGAGCACCACGAGCAGTACTTC
.,.,TRBV19,TRBJ2-1,CASSMIRQVSYNEQFF,TGTGCCAGTAGTATGATCCGACAGGTATCCTACAATGAGCAGTTCTTC
.,.,TRBV27,TRBJ1-2,CASSLGAGFGYTF,TGTGCCAGCAGTTTAGGGGCAGGGTTTGGCTACACCTTC
few,.,TRBV7-2,TRBJ2-7,CASSLYGSYEQYF,TGTGCCAGCAGCTTATACGGTTCCTACGAGCAGTACTTC
.,.,TRBV5-5,TRBJ1-3,CASSFASLSGNTIYF,TGTGCCAGCAGCTTTGCGTCTCTTTCTGGAAACACCATATATTTT
.,.,TRBV5-6,TRBJ2-1,CASSLGGRVNLGNEQFF,TGTGCCAGCAGCTTGGGCGGCAGGGTAAATTTAGGGAATGAGCAGTTCTTC
.,.,TRBV5-1,TRBJ1-3,CASSLEQLNGNTIYF,TGCGCCAGCAGCTTGGAACAGTTAAATGGAAACACCATATATTTT
.,TRBD2,TRBV5-1,TRBJ2-3,CASREAGGTDTQYF,TGCGCCAGCAGAGAAGCGGGGGGCACAGATACGCAGTATTTT
few,.,TRBV27,TRBJ1-2,CASARGGRYGYTF,TGTGCCAGCGCTCGGGGGGGGCGTTATGGCTACACCTTC
.,TRBD2,TRBV27,TRBJ2-3,CASSLFGTSGDTQYF,TGTGCCAGCAGTTTATTCGGGACTAGCGGAGATACGCAGTATTTT
.,TRBD1,TRBV7-2,TRBJ1-1,CASSLGQGAGMNTEAFF,TGTGCCAGCAGCTTAGGACAGGGGGCGGGGATGAACACTGAAGCTTTCTTT
.,.,TRBV19,TRBJ1-1,CASSITGMNTEAFF,TGTGCCAGTAGTATAACAGGGATGAACACTGAAGCTTTCTTT
.,TRBD1,TRBV2,TRBJ1-4,CASSPRTAGQGTTNEKLFF,TGTGCCAGCAGCCCTAGGACCGCGGGACAGGGGACAACTAATGAAAAACTGTTTTTT
.,TRBD2,TRBV30,TRBJ2-1,CAWSAVGLAGGEQFF,TGTGCCTGGAGTGCAGTTGGGCTAGCGGGGGGGGAGCAGTTCTTC
.,.,TRBV18,TRBJ1-2,CASSPGRGNYGYTF,TGTGCCAGCTCACCTGGGCGGGGGAACTATGGCTACACCTTC
.,.,TRBV7-8,TRBJ2-1,CVSSPTLANYNEQFF,TGTGTCAGCAGCCCCACACTAGCAAACTACAATGAGCAGTTCTTC
once,TRBD1,TRBV4-1,TRBJ1-2,CASSQGTGVFGYTF,TGCGCCAGCAGCCAAGGGACAGGGGTATTCGGCTACACCTTC
.,.,TRBV30,TRBJ2-7,CAWSVGRIFYEQYF,TGTGCCTGGAGTGTTGGGAGGATCTTCTACGAGCAGTACTTC
.,.,TRBV6-5,TRBJ1-6,CASRGTQANSPLHF,TGTGCCAGCAGAGGGACACAAGCGAATTCACCCCTCCACTTT
.,.,TRBV28,TRBJ1-2,CASSLNYGYTF,TGTGCCAGCAGTCTCAACTATGGCTACACCTTC
.,TRBD2,TRBV11-2,TRBJ2-2,CASSFGTSGATNTGELFF,TGTGCCAGCAGCTTCGGAACAAGCGGGGCGACGAACACCGGGGAGCTGTTTTTT
few,TRBD1,TRBV7-9,TRBJ1-1,CASSQSQGWAFF,TGTGCCAGCAGCCAATCACAGGGGTGGGCTTTCTTT
.,.,TRBV5-1,TRBJ2-7,CASSLSPGDFYEQYF,TGCGCCAGCAGCTTGAGTCCGGGGGACTTCTACGAGCAGTACTTC
.,TRBD1,TRBV6-5,TRBJ2-4,CASSYSRTGGNIQYF,TGTGCCAGCAGTTACTCGCGGACAGGGGGGAACATTCAGTACTTC
.,TRBD2,TRBV5-1,TRBJ2-7,CASSHSSGGTYEQYF,TGCGCCAGCAGCCACTCTAGCGGGGGGACCTACGAGCAGTACTTC
.,TRBD2,TRBV5-4,TRBJ2-3,CASSDEYTSGGGYF,TGTGCCAGCAGCGATGAATACACTAGCGGGGGGGGTTATTTT
few,.,TRBV6-6,TRBJ1-3,CASSYSGISGNTIYF,TGTGCCAGCAGTTACTCCGGGATCTCTGGAAACACCATATATTTT
.,.,TRBV5-1,TRBJ1-6,CASSSQGTGSPLHF,TGCGCCAGCAGCTCACAGGGTACGGGTTCACCCCTCCACTTT
.,TRBD1,TRBV29-1,TRBJ2-7,CSVEGSGQGYEQYF,TGCAGCGTTGAAGGGAGTGGACAGGGCTACGAGCAGTACTTC